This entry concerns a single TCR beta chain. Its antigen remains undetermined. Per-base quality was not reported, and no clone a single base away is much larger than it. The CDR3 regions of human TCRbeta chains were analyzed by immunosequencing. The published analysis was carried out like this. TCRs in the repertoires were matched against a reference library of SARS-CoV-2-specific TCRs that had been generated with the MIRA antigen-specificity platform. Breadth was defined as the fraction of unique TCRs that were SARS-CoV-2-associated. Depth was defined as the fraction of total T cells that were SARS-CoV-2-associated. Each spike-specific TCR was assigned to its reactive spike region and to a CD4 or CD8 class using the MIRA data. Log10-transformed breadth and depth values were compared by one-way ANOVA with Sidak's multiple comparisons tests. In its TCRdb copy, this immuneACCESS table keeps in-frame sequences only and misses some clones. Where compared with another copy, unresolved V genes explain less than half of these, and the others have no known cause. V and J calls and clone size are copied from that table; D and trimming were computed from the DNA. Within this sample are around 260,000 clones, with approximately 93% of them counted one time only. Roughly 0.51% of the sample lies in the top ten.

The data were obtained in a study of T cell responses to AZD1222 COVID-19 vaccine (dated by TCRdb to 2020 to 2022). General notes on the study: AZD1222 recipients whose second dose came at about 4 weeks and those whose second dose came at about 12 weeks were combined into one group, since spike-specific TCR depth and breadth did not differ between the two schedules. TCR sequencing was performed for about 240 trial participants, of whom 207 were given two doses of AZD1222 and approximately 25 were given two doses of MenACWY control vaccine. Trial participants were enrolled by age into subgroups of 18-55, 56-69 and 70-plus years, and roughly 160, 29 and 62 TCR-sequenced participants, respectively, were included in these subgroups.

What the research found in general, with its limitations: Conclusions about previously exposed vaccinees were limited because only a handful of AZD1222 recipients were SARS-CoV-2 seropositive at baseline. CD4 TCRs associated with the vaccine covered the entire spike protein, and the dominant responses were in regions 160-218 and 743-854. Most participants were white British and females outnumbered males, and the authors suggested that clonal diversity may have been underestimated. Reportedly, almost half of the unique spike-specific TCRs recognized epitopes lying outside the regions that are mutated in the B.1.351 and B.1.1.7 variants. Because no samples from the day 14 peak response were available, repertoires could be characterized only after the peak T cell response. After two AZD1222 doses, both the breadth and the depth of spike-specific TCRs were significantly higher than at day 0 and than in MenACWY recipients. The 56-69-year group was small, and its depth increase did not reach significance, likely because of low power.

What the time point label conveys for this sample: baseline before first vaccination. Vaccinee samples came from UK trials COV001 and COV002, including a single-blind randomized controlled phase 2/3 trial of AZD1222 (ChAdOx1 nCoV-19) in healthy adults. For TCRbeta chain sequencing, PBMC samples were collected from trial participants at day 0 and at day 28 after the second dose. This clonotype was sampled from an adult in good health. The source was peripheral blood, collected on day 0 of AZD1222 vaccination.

The DNA sequence is as follows: TGCGCCAGCAGCTTGAAAGCAGGCGATGAGCAGTTCTTC. Translation gives CASSLKAGDEQFF. The sequence links TRBV5-1 to TRBJ2-1; the D segment cannot be called with confidence. The CDR3 contains 13 residues, cysteine and phenylalanine counted. This entry keeps only the CDR3 DNA: 39 bases, framed from base 1. CDR1 and CDR2 (SGHRS, YFSETQ) derive from the germline V gene. Cut back by 1 base and 8 bases, the V and J ends lie 10 bases apart.